Only one count was recorded for the clone carrying this T cell receptor (beta chain). Antigen specificity is unknown. The repertoire was sequenced with immunoSEQ multiplex PCR; TCRdb's copy has only in-frame clones and lacks some. The table includes about 26,000 clones, 82% detected once. The sample originates from a study of somatic mutations in cytotoxic T cells in rheumatoid arthritis. Points from the study as a whole: An age-related increase in CD8+ clonality was seen in rheumatoid arthritis patients but not in healthy controls. The study found that the largest CD8+ clone exceeded 20% of CD8+ cells in about an eighth of the 65 patients.

This CDR3 has 18 amino acids. The germline V gene encodes CDR1 SGHVS and CDR2 FNYEAQ. V lost 0 bases and J lost 4; bases outside the gene matches: 7. This chain connects TRBV7-6 to TRBJ2-2; 11 bases map to TRBD2. This TCR derives from a man aged 45-65 years in good health. Sequenced sample: CD8+ T cells sorted from blood. As DNA, the CDR3 is TGTGCCAGCAGCTTAGCCTATTTAGCGGGAGGGGTCACCGGGGAGCTGTTTTTT. Its protein product is CASSLAYLAGGVTGELFF. Together with reference TRBV7-6 and TRBJ2-2, the CDR3 gives the full variable domain: GAGVSQSPRYKVTKRGQDVALRCDPISGHVSLYWYRQALGQGPEFLTYFNYEAQQDKSGLPNDRFSAERPEGSISTLTIQRTEQRDSAMYRCASSLAYLAGGVTGELFFGEGSRLTVL.